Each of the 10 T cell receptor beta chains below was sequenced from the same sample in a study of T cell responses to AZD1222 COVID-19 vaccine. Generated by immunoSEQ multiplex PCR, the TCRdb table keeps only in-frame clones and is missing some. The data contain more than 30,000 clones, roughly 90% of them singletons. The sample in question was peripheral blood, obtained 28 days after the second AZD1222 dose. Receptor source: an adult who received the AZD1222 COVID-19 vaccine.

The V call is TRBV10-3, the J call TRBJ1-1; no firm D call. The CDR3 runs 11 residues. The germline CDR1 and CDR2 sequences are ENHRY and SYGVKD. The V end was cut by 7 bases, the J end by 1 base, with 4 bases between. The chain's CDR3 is CAIMGNTEAFF. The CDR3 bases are TGTGCCATCATGGGGAACACTGAAGCTTTCTTT.

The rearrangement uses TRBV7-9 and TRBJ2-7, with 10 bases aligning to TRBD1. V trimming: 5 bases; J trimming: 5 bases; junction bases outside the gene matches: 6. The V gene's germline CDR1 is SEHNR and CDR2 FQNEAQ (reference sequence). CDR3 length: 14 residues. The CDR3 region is CASSPGQGSDEQYF. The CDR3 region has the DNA TGTGCCAGCAGCCCGGGACAGGGGAGCGACGAGCAGTACTTC.

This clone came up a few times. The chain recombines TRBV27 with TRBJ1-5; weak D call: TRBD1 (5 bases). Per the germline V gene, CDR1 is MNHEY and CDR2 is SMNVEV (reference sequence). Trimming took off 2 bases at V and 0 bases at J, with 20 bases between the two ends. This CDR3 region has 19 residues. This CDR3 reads CASSLRSITLGGSNQPQHF. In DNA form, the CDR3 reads TGTGCCAGCAGTTTAAGATCTATCACCTTGGGGGGTAGCAATCAGCCCCAGCATTTT.

The chain's CDR3 is CASGPRGYNEQFF. As DNA, the CDR3 is TGTGCCAGCGGGCCCAGGGGCTACAATGAGCAGTTCTTC. The V and J genes are TRBV2 and TRBJ2-1; maybe TRBD1 (6 bases). Germline CDR1 and CDR2: SNHLY and FYNNEI. This CDR3 has 13 amino acids. V lost 8 bases and J 3 bases, leaving 11 bases between the germline ends.

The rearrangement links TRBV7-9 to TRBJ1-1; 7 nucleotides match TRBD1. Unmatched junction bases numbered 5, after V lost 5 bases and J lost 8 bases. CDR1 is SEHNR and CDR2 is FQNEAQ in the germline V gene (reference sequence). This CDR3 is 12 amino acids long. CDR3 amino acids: CASSLLGGEAFF. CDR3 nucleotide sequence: TGTGCCAGCAGCCTCCTAGGGGGCGAAGCTTTCTTT.

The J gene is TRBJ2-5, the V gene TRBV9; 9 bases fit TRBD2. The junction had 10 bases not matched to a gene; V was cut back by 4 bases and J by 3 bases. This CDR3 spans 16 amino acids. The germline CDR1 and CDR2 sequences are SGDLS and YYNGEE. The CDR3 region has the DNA TGTGCCAGCAGCCCATGGGGCGGGGGGGAAAAAGAGACCCAGTACTTC. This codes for CASSPWGGGEKETQYF.

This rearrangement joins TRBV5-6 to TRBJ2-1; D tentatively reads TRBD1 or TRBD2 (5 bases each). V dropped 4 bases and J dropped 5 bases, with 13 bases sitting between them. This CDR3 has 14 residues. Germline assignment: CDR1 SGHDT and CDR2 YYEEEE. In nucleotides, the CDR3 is TGTGCCAGCAGCACGGGACCGGATAACAATGAGCAGTTCTTC. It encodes CASSTGPDNNEQFF.

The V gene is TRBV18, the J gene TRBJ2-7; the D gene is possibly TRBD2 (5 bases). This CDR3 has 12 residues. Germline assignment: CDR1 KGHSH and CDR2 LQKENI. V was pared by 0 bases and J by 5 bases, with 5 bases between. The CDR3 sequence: CASSPPGDEQYF. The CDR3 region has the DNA TGTGCCAGCTCACCACCCGGGGACGAGCAGTACTTC.

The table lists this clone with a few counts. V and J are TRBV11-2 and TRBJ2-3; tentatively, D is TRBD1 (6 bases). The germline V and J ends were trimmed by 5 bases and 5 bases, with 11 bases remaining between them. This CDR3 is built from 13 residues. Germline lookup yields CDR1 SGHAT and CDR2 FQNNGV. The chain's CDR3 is CASSVGAQDTQYF. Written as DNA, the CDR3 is TGTGCCAGCAGCGTGGGGGCCCAAGATACGCAGTATTTT.

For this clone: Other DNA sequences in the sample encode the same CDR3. The DNA for the CDR3 is TGTGCCAGCAGCTTACAGGGCTACGAGCAGTACTTC. This codes for CASSLQGYEQYF. The chain couples TRBV7-9 to TRBJ2-7; maybe TRBD1 (5 bases). This CDR3 comprises 12 residues. The V end lost 2 bases, the J end lost 3 bases, and 5 bases lay between the germline ends. Germline CDR1 SEHNR, CDR2 FQNEAQ (reference sequence).